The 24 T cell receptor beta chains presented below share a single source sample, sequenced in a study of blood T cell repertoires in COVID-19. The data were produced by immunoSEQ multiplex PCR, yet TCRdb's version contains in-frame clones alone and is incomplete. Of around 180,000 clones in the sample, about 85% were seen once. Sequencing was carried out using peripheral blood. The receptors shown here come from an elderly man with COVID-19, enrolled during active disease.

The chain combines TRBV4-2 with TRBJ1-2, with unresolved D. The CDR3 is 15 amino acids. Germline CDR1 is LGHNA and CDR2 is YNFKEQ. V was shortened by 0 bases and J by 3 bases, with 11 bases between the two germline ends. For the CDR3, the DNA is TGTGCCAGCAGCCAAGATTTTCGAGGGCACTATGGCTACACCTTC. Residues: CASSQDFRGHYGYTF.

The CDR3 sequence is CASTSGGSTYGYTF. The CDR3 nucleotides are TGTGCCAGCACCTCGGGAGGGTCCACCTATGGCTACACCTTC. J is TRBJ1-2 and V is TRBV28; D uncertain. Germline V gene sequence: CDR1 MDHEN, CDR2 SYDVKM. With 7 bases removed from V and 4 bases from J, the gap between germline ends came to 16 bases. This CDR3 contains 14 residues.

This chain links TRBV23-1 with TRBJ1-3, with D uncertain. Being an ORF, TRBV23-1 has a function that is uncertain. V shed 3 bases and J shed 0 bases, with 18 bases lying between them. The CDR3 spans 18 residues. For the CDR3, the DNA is TGCGCCAGCAGTCATTCAACACATGGTCCCCACTCTGGAAACACCATATATTTT. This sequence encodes CASSHSTHGPHSGNTIYF.

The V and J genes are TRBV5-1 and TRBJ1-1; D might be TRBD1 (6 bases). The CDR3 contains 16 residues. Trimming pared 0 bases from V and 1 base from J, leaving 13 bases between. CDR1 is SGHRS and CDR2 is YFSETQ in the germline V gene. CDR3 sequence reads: CASSLAARTANTEAFF. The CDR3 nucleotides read TGCGCCAGCAGCTTGGCCGCTAGGACAGCGAACACTGAAGCTTTCTTT.

CDR3 amino acids: CSAGGDRGHEQYF. The CDR3 DNA reads TGCAGTGCTGGTGGGGACAGGGGACACGAGCAGTACTTC. The V gene is TRBV20-1, the J gene TRBJ2-7; 10 bases are shared with TRBD1. The J segment lost 5 bases and the V segment lost 5 bases, leaving 6 bases of the junction unmatched. From germline, CDR1 is DFQATT and CDR2 SNEGSKA (reference sequence). The CDR3 sequence is 13 residues long.

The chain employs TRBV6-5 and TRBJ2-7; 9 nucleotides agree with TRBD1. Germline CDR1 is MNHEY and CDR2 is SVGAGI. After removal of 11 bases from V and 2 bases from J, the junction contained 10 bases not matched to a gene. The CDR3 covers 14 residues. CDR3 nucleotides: TGTGCCGGCACCACCGGGACAGGGACCTACGAGCAGTACTTC. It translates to CAGTTGTGTYEQYF.

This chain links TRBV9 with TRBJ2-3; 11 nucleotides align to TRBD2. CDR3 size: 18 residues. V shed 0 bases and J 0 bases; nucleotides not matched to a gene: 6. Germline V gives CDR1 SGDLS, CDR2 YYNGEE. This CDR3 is CASSVGASGGTSTDTQYF. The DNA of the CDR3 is TGTGCCAGCAGCGTAGGTGCTAGCGGGGGGACTAGCACAGATACGCAGTATTTT. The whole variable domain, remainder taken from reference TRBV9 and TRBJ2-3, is DSGVTQTPKHLITATGQRVTLRCSPRSGDLSVYWYQQSLDQGLQFLIQYYNGEERAKGNILERFSAQQFPDLHSELNLSSLELGDSALYFCASSVGASGGTSTDTQYFGPGTRLTVL.

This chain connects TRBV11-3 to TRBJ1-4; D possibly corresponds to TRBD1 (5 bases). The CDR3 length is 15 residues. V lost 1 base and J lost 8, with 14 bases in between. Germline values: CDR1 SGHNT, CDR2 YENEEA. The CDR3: CASSLVGDHREKLFF. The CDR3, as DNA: TGTGCCAGCAGCTTAGTAGGGGATCATAGGGAAAAACTGTTTTTT.

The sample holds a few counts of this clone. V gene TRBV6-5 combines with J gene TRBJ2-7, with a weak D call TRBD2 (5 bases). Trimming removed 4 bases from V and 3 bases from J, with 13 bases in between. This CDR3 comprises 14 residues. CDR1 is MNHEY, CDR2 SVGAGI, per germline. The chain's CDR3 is CASSSPAGNYEQYF. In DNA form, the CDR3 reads TGTGCCAGCAGTTCCCCCGCCGGGAACTACGAGCAGTACTTC.

In DNA form, the CDR3 reads TGTGCCAGCTCAACCCTCGGGACAGGGGGCGAGTATGGCTACACCTTC. It translates to CASSTLGTGGEYGYTF. The genes are TRBV18 and TRBJ1-2; 12 positions match TRBD1. CDR3 length: 16 residues. Germline loops: CDR1 KGHSH, CDR2 LQKENI. V trimming: 5 bases; J trimming: 5 bases; junction bases outside the gene matches: 9. The full variable domain, rest sourced from reference TRBV18 and TRBJ1-2, is NAGVMQNPRHLVRRRGQEARLRCSPMKGHSHVYWYRQLPEEGLKFMVYLQKENIIDESGMPKERFSAEFPKEGPSILRIQQVVRGDSAAYFCASSTLGTGGEYGYTFGSGTRLTVV.

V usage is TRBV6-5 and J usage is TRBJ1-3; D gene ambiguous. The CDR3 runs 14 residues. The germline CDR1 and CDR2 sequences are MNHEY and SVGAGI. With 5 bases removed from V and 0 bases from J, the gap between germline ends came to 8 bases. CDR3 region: CASSLTSSGNTIYF. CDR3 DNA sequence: TGTGCCAGCAGTCTCACCAGCTCTGGAAACACCATATATTTT.

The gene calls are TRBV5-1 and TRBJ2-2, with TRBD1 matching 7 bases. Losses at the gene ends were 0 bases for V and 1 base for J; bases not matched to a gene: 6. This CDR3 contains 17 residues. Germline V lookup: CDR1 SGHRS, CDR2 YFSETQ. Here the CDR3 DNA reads TGCGCCAGCAGCTTGGCTCCCGGGACAGAGAACACCGGGGAGCTGTTTTTT. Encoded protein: CASSLAPGTENTGELFF.

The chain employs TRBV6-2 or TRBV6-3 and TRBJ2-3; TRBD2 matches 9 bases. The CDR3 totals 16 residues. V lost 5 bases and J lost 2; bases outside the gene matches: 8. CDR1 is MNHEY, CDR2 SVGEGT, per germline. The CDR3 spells CASSPGLAYNTDTQYF. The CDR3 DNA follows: TGTGCCAGCAGTCCCGGACTAGCGTATAACACAGATACGCAGTATTTT.

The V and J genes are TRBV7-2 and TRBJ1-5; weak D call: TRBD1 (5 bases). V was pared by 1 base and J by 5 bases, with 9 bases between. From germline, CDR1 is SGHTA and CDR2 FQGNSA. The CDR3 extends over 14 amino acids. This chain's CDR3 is CASSLGGNYQPQHF. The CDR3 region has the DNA TGTGCCAGCAGCTTAGGGGGCAACTATCAGCCCCAGCATTTT. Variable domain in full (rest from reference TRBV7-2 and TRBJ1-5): GAGVSQSPSNKVTEKGKDVELRCDPISGHTALYWYRQSLGQGLEFLIYFQGNSAPDKSGLPSDRFSAERTGGSVSTLTIQRTQQEDSAVYLCASSLGGNYQPQHFGDGTRLSIL.

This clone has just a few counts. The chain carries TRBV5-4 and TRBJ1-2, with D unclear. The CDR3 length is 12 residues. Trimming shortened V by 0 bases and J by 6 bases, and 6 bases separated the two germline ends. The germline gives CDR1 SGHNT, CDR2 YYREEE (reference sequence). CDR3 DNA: TGTGCCAGCAGCTTGGGCTCGGATGGCTACACCTTC. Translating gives CASSLGSDGYTF.

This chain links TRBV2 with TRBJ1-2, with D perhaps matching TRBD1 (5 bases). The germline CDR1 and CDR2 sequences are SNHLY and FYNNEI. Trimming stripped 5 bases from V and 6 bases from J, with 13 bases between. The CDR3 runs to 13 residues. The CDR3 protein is CASSFSRGDGYTF. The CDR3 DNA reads TGTGCCAGCAGTTTTTCAAGGGGTGATGGCTACACCTTC. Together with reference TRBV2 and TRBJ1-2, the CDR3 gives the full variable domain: EPEVTQTPSHQVTQMGQEVILRCVPISNHLYFYWYRQILGQKVEFLVSFYNNEISEKSEIFDDQFSVERPDGSNFTLKIRSTKLEDSAMYFCASSFSRGDGYTFGSGTRLTVV.

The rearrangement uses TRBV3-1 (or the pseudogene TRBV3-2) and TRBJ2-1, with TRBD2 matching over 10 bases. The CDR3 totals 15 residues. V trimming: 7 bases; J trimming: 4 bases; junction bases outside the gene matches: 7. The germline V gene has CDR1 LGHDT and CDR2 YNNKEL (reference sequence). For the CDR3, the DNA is TGTGCCAGCAAGTCCAGCGGGGGGGGTTACAATGAGCAGTTCTTC. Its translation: CASKSSGGGYNEQFF.

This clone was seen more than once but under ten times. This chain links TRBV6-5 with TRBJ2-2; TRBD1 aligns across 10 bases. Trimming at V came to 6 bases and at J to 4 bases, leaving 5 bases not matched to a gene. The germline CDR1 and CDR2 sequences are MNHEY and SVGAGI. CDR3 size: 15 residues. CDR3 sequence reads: CASRTGTGVTGELFF. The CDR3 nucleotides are TGTGCCAGCAGGACCGGGACAGGGGTCACCGGGGAGCTGTTTTTT.

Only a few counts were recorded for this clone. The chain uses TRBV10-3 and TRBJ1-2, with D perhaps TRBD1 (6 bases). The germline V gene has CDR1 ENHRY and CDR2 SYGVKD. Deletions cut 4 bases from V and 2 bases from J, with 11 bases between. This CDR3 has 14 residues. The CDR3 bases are TGTGCCATCAGTGCGACAGGAGGCAACTATGGCTACACCTTC. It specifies CAISATGGNYGYTF.

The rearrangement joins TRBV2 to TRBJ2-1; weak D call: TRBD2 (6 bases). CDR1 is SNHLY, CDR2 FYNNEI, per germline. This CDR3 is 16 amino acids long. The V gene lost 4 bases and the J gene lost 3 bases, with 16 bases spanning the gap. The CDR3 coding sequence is TGTGCCAGCAGTGTTGGGGAGGATGGCTTCTACAATGAGCAGTTCTTC. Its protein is CASSVGEDGFYNEQFF.

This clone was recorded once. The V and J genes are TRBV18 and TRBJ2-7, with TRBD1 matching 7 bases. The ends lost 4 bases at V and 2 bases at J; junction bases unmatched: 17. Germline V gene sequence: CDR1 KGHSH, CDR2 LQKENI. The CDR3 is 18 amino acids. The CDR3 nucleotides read TGTGCCAGCTCACTCTTTTCCGGGACAGAGTCCTATACCTACGAGCAGTACTTC. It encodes CASSLFSGTESYTYEQYF. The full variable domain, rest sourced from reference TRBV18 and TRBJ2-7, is NAGVMQNPRHLVRRRGQEARLRCSPMKGHSHVYWYRQLPEEGLKFMVYLQKENIIDESGMPKERFSAEFPKEGPSILRIQQVVRGDSAAYFCASSLFSGTESYTYEQYFGPGTRLTVT.

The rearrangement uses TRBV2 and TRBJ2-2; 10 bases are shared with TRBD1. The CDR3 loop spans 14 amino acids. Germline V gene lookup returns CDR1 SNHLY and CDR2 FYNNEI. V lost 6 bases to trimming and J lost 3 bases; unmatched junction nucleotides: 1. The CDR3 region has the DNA TGTGCCAGCAGCGGACAGGGGGACACCGGGGAGCTGTTTTTT. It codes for CASSGQGDTGELFF.

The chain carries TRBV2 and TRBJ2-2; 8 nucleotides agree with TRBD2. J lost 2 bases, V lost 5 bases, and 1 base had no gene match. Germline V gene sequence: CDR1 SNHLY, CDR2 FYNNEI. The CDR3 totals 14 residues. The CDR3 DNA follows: TGTGCCAGCAGTCGGACTAGCAACACCGGGGAGCTGTTTTTT. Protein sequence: CASSRTSNTGELFF.

The CDR3 loop reads CASSSVAGVLYEQYF. The DNA for the CDR3 is TGTGCCAGTAGTTCCGTAGCGGGGGTTCTCTACGAGCAGTACTTC. The chain links TRBV19 to TRBJ2-7, with 9 bases that match TRBD2. After removal of 5 bases from V and 3 bases from J, the junction contained 8 bases not matched to a gene. The CDR3 has 15 amino acids. Germline CDR1 is LNHDA and CDR2 is SQIVND (reference sequence). The variable domain in full, with the rest retrieved from reference TRBV19 and TRBJ2-7, is DGGITQSPKYLFRKEGQNVTLSCEQNLNHDAMYWYRQDPGQGLRLIYYSQIVNDFQKGDIAEGYSVSREKKESFPLTVTSAQKNPTAFYLCASSSVAGVLYEQYFGPGTRLTVT.